The rows below give T cell receptor beta chains drawn from one sample of a study of beta chain features in type 1 diabetes. Using immunoSEQ multiplex PCR, the repertoire was profiled, and TCRdb retains in-frame clones only, with some absent. The profile shows about 360,000 clones, 10% to 15% of them singletons. Sequencing used naive CD4+ T cells from blood. These receptors all stem from a woman between 18 and 29 years old with type 1 diabetes. The CDR3 runs from the conserved cysteine through the conserved F or W. A D gene is named only where the DNA matches it firmly. Only part of the rows carry a size: once, few, many, or a class if the clone is expanded.

TRBJ1-1,NA,few,TRBV29-1,TGCAGCGTTGTTCGGGGGGCTATGGGGTACACTGAAGCTTTCTTT,CSVVRGAMGYTEAFF
TRBJ2-1,NA,NA,TRBV5-1,TGCGCCAGCAGCACCGGACAGATTCACAATGAGCAGTTCTTC,CASSTGQIHNEQFF
TRBJ1-2,TRBD1,NA,TRBV18,TGTGCCAGCTCGCCGGACAGGGCCTATGGCTACACCTTC,CASSPDRAYGYTF
TRBJ2-1,NA,NA,TRBV9,TGTGCCAGCAGCGTAGTTGGCTTAAATGAGCAGTTCTTC,CASSVVGLNEQFF
TRBJ2-5,TRBD1,NA,TRBV7-9,TGTGCCAGCAGCGCCACCGGGACAGGAGGGACCCAGTACTTC,CASSATGTGGTQYF
TRBJ1-4,NA,few,TRBV7-9,TGTGCCAGCAGCTCGGGCGGCAATTGGAGGAGTGAAAAACTGTTTTTT,CASSSGGNWRSEKLFF
TRBJ2-5,NA,few,TRBV18,TGTGCCAGCTCACCCCCGGGGGTCGAGACCCAGTACTTC,CASSPPGVETQYF
TRBJ2-5,TRBD2,few,TRBV5-4,TGTGCCAGCAGCGCCCCGCGGGGGGAGACCCAGTACTTC,CASSAPRGETQYF
TRBJ1-1,NA,NA,TRBV7-9,TGTGCCAGCAGCTTCAGTGGGAGACAGGCGCGAGCTTTCTTT,CASSFSGRQARAFF
TRBJ1-1,NA,NA,TRBV27,TGTGCCAGCAGTTTATTTGGGGCTGGGAACACTGAAGCTTTCTTT,CASSLFGAGNTEAFF
TRBJ1-2,TRBD1,NA,TRBV30,TGTGCCTGGAGTCGGGACAGGGTTTGGAATGGCTACACCTTC,CAWSRDRVWNGYTF